This TCR beta chain was captured by sequencing in a study of beta chain features in type 1 diabetes. Findings and caveats of the study: People with Type 1 diabetes carried modestly yet significantly shorter TCRB CDR3s in all four CD4+ subsets.

Expressed TCRB transcripts were sequenced, since all the RNA that had been isolated was reverse transcribed. The assay was immunoSEQ multiplex PCR, and TCRdb's table has in-frame clones only and misses some. The sample yields 640,000 or so clones, over 12% seen once. CDR1 and CDR2 from the germline V gene are ENHRY and SYGVKD. This CDR3 is 16 amino acids long. The V segment lost 11 bases and the J segment 2 bases; nucleotides outside the gene matches: 8. Comments on this clone: Antigen unknown.

The origin of this receptor is a man younger than 35 with type 1 diabetes. Sample: naive CD4+ T cells from blood. The gene calls are TRBV10-3 and TRBJ2-5; 16 positions agree with TRBD2. CDR3 sequence: CASGTSGGAVQETQYF. The CDR3 nucleotides read TGTGCCTCCGGGACTAGCGGGGGGGCCGTACAAGAGACCCAGTACTTC.